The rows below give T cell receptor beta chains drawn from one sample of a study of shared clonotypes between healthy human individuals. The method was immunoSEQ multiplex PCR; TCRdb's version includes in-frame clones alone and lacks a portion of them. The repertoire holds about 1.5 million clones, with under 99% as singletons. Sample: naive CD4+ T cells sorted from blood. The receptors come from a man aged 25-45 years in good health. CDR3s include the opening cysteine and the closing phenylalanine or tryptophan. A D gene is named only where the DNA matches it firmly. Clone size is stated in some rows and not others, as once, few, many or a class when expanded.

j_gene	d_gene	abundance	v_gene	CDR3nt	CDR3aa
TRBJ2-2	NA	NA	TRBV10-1	TGCGCCAGCAGTACAGGGATCACCGGGGAGCTGTTTTTT	CASSTGITGELFF
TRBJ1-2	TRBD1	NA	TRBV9	TGTGCCAGCAGCGCCCGGGACAGGGGGTCCTTATGGGATGGCTACACCTTC	CASSARDRGSLWDGYTF
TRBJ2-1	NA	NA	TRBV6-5	TGTGCCAGCAGGTCGGCAGGGGCCCCCAATGAGCAGTTCTTC	CASRSAGAPNEQFF
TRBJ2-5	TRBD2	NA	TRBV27	TGTGCCAGCAGTTTAAGGCGACTAGCGGGAGGGGGTGGAGAGACCCAGTACTTC	CASSLRRLAGGGGETQYF
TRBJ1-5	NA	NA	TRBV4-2	TGTGCCAGCAGCCAAGACCCCTTAGGGAATCAGCCCCAGCATTTT	CASSQDPLGNQPQHF
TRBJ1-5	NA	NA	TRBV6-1	TGTGCCAGCAGACTGAATAGCAATCAGCCCCAGCATTTT	CASRLNSNQPQHF
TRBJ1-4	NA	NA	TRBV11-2	TGTGCCAGCAGCTTAGGGACACTTCCAAATGAAAAACTGTTTTTT	CASSLGTLPNEKLFF
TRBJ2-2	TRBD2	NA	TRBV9	TGTGCCAGCAGCGTGACTACCCTGGGGACTAGCGGGAGGTTGCTTTACCCCGGGGAGCTGTTTTTT	CASSVTTLGTSGRLLYPGELFF
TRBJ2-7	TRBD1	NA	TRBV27	TGTGCCAGCAGTTCAAGGACAGGGGTGAACGAGCAGTACTTC	CASSSRTGVNEQYF
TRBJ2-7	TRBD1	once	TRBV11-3	TGTGCCAGCAGCTCGGGACAGGGTGCCAACGAGCAGTACTTC	CASSSGQGANEQYF
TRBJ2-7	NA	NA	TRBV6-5	TGTGCCAGCACCAAGGGAGCGGGCCGGTACTACGAGCAGTACTTC	CASTKGAGRYYEQYF
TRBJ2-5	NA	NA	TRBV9	TGTGCCAGCAGCGCAGGAGATCAAGAGACCCAGTACTTC	CASSAGDQETQYF
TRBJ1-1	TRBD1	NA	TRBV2	TGTGCCAGCGAAGAGACAGGGGGCACTGAAGCTTTCTTT	CASEETGGTEAFF
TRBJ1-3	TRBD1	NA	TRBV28	TGTGCCAGCAGGCCGACAGGGGCATTACTCGGAAACACCATATATTTT	CASRPTGALLGNTIYF
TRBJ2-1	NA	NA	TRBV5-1	TGCGCCAGCAGCCGAAGGGAAGGGTCCTACAATGAGCAGTTCTTC	CASSRREGSYNEQFF
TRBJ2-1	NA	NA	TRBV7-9	TGTGCCAGCAGCTTTTCTAGTTTCTACAATGAGCAGTTCTTC	CASSFSSFYNEQFF
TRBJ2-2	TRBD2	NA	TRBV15	TGTGCCACCAGCAAAGCGGGAAGCGCGAACACCGGGGAGCTGTTTTTT	CATSKAGSANTGELFF
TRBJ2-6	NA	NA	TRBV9	TGTGCCAGCAGCCCTAGTTCCGGGGCCAACGTCCTGACTTTC	CASSPSSGANVLTF
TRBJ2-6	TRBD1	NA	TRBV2	TGTGCCAGCAGTAACAGGGGCCTTTCTGGGGCCAACGTCCTGACTTTC	CASSNRGLSGANVLTF
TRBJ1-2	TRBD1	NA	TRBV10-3	TGTGCCATCAGTCGGGACAGGGTTAACTATGGCTACACCTTC	CAISRDRVNYGYTF
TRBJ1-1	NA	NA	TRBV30	TGTGCCTGGGGGCGTGGGGGTGTGGAAGCTTTCTTT	CAWGRGGVEAFF
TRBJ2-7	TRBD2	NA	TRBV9	TGTGCCAGCAGCGTTGGACTAGCGGGAGGGGTAATCAACGAGCAGTACTTC	CASSVGLAGGVINEQYF
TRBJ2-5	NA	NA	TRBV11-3	TGTGCCAGCAGCTTACGCGTGAGGGGCAGTGAGACCCAGTACTTC	CASSLRVRGSETQYF
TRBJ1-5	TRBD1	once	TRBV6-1	TGTGCCAGCAGGGACAGGGATACTCAGCCCCAGCATTTT	CASRDRDTQPQHF
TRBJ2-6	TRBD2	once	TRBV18	TGTGCCAGCTCACCACCGGAACGGGGGGTTGGTGGGGCCAACGTCCTGACTTTC	CASSPPERGVGGANVLTF
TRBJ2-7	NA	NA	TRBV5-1	TGCGCCAGCAGCTTGGAGACTAGGGGGTCCTACGAGCAGTACTTC	CASSLETRGSYEQYF
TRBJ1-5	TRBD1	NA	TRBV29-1	TGCAGCGTAAGAACAGGGGTCGGTCAGCCCCAGCATTTT	CSVRTGVGQPQHF
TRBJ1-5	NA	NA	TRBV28	TGTGCCAGCAGTTTAGGGGGGGCGGGTAATCAGCCCCAGCATTTT	CASSLGGAGNQPQHF
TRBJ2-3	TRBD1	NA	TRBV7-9	TGTGCCAGCAGGACCCTCGCCCGGGACAGGGGGGGAGATACGCAGTATTTT	CASRTLARDRGGDTQYF
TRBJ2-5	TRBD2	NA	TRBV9	TGTGCCAGCAGCCTCGGACTAGATGGAGAGACCCAGTACTTC	CASSLGLDGETQYF
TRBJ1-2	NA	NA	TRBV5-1	TGCGCCAGCAGCTTGGATCGGCCGGGGGCGCGCGGCTACACCTTC	CASSLDRPGARGYTF
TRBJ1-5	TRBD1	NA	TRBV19	TGTGCCAGTAGTATTTGGTGGACAGGAGGGCCCCTGGGCAATCAGCCCCAGCATTTT	CASSIWWTGGPLGNQPQHF
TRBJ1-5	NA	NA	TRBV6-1	TGTGCCAGCAGCGGTCAGGTGGTTCAGCCCCAGCATTTT	CASSGQVVQPQHF
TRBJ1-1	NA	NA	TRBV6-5	TGTGCCAGCAGTTACGGAGGGCCCCAAGGCACTGAAGCTTTCTTT	CASSYGGPQGTEAFF
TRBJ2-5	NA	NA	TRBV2	TGTGCCAGCAGTGAGAATGGCGGTGCGGGAGAGACCCAGTACTTC	CASSENGGAGETQYF
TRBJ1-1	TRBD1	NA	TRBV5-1	TGCGCCAGCAGGGGACAGGGAATGAACACTGAAGCTTTCTTT	CASRGQGMNTEAFF
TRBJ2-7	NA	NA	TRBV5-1	TGCGCCAGCAGCTTGGTGGGGGGTTACGAGCAGTACTTC	CASSLVGGYEQYF
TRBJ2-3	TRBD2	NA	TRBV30	TGTGCCTGGAGTTCTAAACTAGCGGGGAGCACAGATACGCAGTATTTT	CAWSSKLAGSTDTQYF
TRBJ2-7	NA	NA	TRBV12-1	TGTGCCAGCAGCTTTGACCCCACCACTAGCGGGAGGCCTTACGAGCAGTACTTC	CASSFDPTTSGRPYEQYF
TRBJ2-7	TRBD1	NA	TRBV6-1	TGTGCCAGCAGTGAATCTCCGGGACAGGGCCCCTACGAGCAGTACTTC	CASSESPGQGPYEQYF
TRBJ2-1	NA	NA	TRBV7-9	TGTGCCAGCAGCCGGTCTAGCGATGAGCAGTTCTTC	CASSRSSDEQFF
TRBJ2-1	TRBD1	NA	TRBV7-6	TGTGCCAGCAGCTCTGCAGGGGGCGGGGCCAATCCCCCTGAGCAGTTCTTC	CASSSAGGGANPPEQFF
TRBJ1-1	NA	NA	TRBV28	TGTGCCAGCAGGCCCCGAGGTTACACTGAAGCTTTCTTT	CASRPRGYTEAFF
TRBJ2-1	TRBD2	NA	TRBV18	TGTGCCAGCTCACCAACTACCGGGACTAGCGGGAGGTATGAGCAGTTCTTC	CASSPTTGTSGRYEQFF
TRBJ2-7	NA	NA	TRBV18	TGTGCCAGCTCACCCAGGAGCTCCTACGAGCAGTACTTC	CASSPRSSYEQYF
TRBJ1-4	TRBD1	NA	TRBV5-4	TGTGCCAGCAGCACACATTCCGGGACAGGCCCTGAAAAACTGTTTTTT	CASSTHSGTGPEKLFF